This TCR beta chain derives from a study of circulating CD8 cells and anti-PD-1 response in melanoma. This clonotype is categorized as large. TCR libraries were prepared from around 15 ng of total RNA with the QIAseq Immune Repertoire TCR panel. TCRdb analysed the reads with MiXCR anew, one entry per CDR3 protein. The profile shows around 900 distinct CDR3 sequences, about 7.7% of them singletons. Four subsets defined by PD-1 and/or TIGIT were sorted from live CD3+CD8+TCRalphabeta+ cells. This CDR3 is 15 amino acids long. Germline loops: CDR1 ENHRY, CDR2 SYGVKD. The ends were cut back, 4 bases at V and 1 base at J, with 14 bases in the middle.

The sample here was CD8+ T cells from PBMCs, taken at baseline or after one month of anti-PD-1 therapy (not recorded which). This chain links TRBV10-3 with TRBJ2-7; no firm D call. This receptor was obtained from a human donor with melanoma. The DNA for the CDR3 is TGTGCCATCAGTGGGGCGGCGACATCTTCCTACGAGCAGTACTTC. Amino acids: CAISGAATSSYEQYF.